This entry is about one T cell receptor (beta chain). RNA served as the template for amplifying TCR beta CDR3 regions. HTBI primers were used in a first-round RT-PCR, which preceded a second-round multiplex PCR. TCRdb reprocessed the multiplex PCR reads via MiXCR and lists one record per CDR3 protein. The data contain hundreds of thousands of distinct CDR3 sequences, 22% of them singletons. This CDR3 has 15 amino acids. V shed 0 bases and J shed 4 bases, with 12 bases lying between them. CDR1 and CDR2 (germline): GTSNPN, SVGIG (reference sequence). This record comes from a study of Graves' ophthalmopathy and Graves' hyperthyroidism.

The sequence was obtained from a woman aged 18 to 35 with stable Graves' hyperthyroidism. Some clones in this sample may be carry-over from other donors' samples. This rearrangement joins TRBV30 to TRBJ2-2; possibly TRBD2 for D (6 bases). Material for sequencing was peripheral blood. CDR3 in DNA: TGTGCCTGGAGTGTTCTGTCGGGGGTCACCGGGGAGCTGTTTTTT. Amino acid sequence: CAWSVLSGVTGELFF.